Listed here are 21 T cell receptor beta chains from one sample, sequenced in a study of shared clonotypes between healthy human individuals. Sequencing was performed with immunoSEQ multiplex PCR; in TCRdb, only in-frame clones are kept and a portion is missing. The table shows about a million clones, with under 80% occurring only once. Sequenced: memory CD4+ T cells sorted from blood. Subset here: CD45RA-negative fraction. The receptors come from a man between 18 and 35 years old in good health.

The rearrangement links TRBV14 to TRBJ2-1; 10 bases map to TRBD1. Germline V lookup: CDR1 SGHDN, CDR2 FVKESK. CDR3 length: 14 residues. The V segment lost 7 bases and the J segment 7 bases; nucleotides outside the gene matches: 7. CDR3 in DNA: TGTGCCAGCACCAGACAGGGGGCTCGGAATGAGCAGTTCTTC. Encoded protein: CASTRQGARNEQFF.

DNA of the CDR3: TGTGCCTGGAGCTCGACAGGGCCGGCAAAACTGTTTTTT. This translates into CAWSSTGPAKLFF. This chain uses TRBV30 with TRBJ1-4, with TRBD1 matching 7 bases. The CDR3 spans 13 residues. Trimming removed 3 bases from V and 10 bases from J; junction bases left unmatched: 8. CDR1 is GTSNPN, CDR2 SVGIG, per germline (reference sequence).

The rearrangement links TRBV27 to TRBJ2-5; 12 nucleotides match TRBD2. CDR1 and CDR2 (germline): MNHEY, SMNVEV (reference sequence). The V and J ends lost 6 bases and 7 bases, in that order; junction bases with no gene match: 3. The length of the CDR3 is 13 residues. CDR3 DNA sequence: TGTGCCAGCAGCTTGGGACTAGCGGGGACCCAGTACTTC. Encoded protein: CASSLGLAGTQYF.

This sequence joins TRBV30 and TRBJ1-2, with TRBD1 matching over 9 bases. J was trimmed by 5 bases and V by 4 bases; bases with no gene match: 5. Germline values: CDR1 GTSNPN, CDR2 SVGIG (reference sequence). CDR3 length: 13 amino acids. This chain's CDR3 is CAWTDRGGYGYTF. The CDR3 nucleotides read TGTGCCTGGACGGACAGGGGTGGGTATGGCTACACCTTC.

Comments on this clone: Given a much more abundant clone one base away, this may be a read error. The chain combines TRBV7-2 with TRBJ1-5; 7 positions agree with TRBD1. J gave up 2 bases and V 6 bases, and 4 bases lay outside the gene matches. The CDR3 covers 14 residues. Germline-derived CDR1 and CDR2 are SGHTA and FQGNSA. CDR3 nucleotides: TGTGCCAGCAGTTTCGGACAGGGCAATCAGCCCCAGCATTTT. It codes for CASSFGQGNQPQHF.

The V and J genes are TRBV9 and TRBJ2-2; the D call may be TRBD1 or TRBD2 (5 bases each). Germline V lookup: CDR1 SGDLS, CDR2 YYNGEE. Trimming removed 1 base at V and 7 bases at J, with 14 bases between. The length of the CDR3 is 15 residues. In nucleotides, the CDR3 is TGTGCCAGCAGCGTACAGGGACCCCCAAACGGGGAGCTGTTTTTT. Residues: CASSVQGPPNGELFF.

This clone occurred once. In DNA form, the CDR3 reads TGTGCCAGCAAGGAGGGATTGGATTACACCGGGGAGCTGTTTTTT. Its translation: CASKEGLDYTGELFF. V usage is TRBV2 and J usage is TRBJ2-2, with TRBD2 as a possible D gene (6 bases). V lost 7 bases, J lost 3 bases, and 15 bases lay in between. Per the germline V gene, CDR1 is SNHLY and CDR2 is FYNNEI. This CDR3 contains 15 residues.

This rearrangement joins TRBV10-1 to TRBJ2-2; D may be TRBD1 (6 bases). This CDR3 contains 16 residues. Trimming stripped 0 bases from V and 0 bases from J, with 8 bases between. Germline values: CDR1 WNHNN, CDR2 SYGVQD (reference sequence). The CDR3 protein is CASSESKGANTGELFF. CDR3 bases: TGCGCCAGCAGTGAGTCGAAGGGGGCGAACACCGGGGAGCTGTTTTTT.

The J gene is TRBJ2-5, the V gene TRBV10-3, with D possibly being TRBD2 (6 bases). Germline lookup yields CDR1 ENHRY and CDR2 SYGVKD. V was cut by 5 bases and J by 11 bases, with 15 bases left in between. CDR3 length: 12 residues. CDR3 sequence: CAISREVREQYF. The CDR3 nucleotides read TGTGCCATCAGTAGGGAGGTGAGGGAGCAGTACTTC.

The chain employs TRBV28 and TRBJ1-1; D remains unclear. This CDR3 is built from 13 residues. V was cut by 5 bases and J by 0 bases, with 7 bases left in between. CDR1 is MDHEN, CDR2 SYDVKM, per germline. CDR3 DNA: TGTGCCAGCAGTCTCCACTTGAACACTGAAGCTTTCTTT. Translated: CASSLHLNTEAFF.

V and J are TRBV6-1 and TRBJ2-2; no reliable D call. Germline-derived CDR1 and CDR2 are MNHNS and SASEGT. The V gene lost 6 bases and the J gene lost 1 base, with 9 bases spanning the gap. The CDR3 is 14 residues long. The CDR3 protein is CASSLDVNTGELFF. CDR3 nucleotide sequence: TGTGCCAGCAGCCTTGACGTGAACACCGGGGAGCTGTTTTTT.

The chain couples TRBV7-2 to TRBJ2-1; D might be TRBD2 (6 bases). CDR1 and CDR2 from the germline V gene are SGHTA and FQGNSA. The CDR3 runs 16 residues. Between the trimmed V and J ends, which lost 11 bases and 4 bases, there was a span of 24 bases. The CDR3 bases are TGTGCCTGCCATCGTGGAGGGTCTTATGCATACAATGAGCAGTTCTTC. Its protein product is CACHRGGSYAYNEQFF.

This clone showed up just once. For the CDR3, the DNA is TGTGCCTGGAGAGGGGGGCGGGGGAGCACCGGGGAGCTGTTTTTT. This codes for CAWRGGRGSTGELFF. The V and J genes are TRBV30 and TRBJ2-2; tentative D call: TRBD2 (7 bases). Germline assignment: CDR1 GTSNPN and CDR2 SVGIG (reference sequence). The CDR3 spans 15 residues. V gave up 3 bases and J gave up 4 bases, with 15 bases separating them.

In the case of this clone: In the same sample, other DNA sequences code for this CDR3. This sequence joins TRBV30 and TRBJ2-1; TRBD2 agrees at 9 bases. V lost 0 bases to trimming and J lost 4 bases; unmatched junction nucleotides: 4. Germline assignment: CDR1 GTSNPN and CDR2 SVGIG (reference sequence). This CDR3 is 15 amino acids long. The CDR3 nucleotides read TGTGCCTGGAGTGTCCCCAGCGGGGGGTACAATGAGCAGTTCTTC. Translation: CAWSVPSGGYNEQFF.

This clone was seen many times. The chain joins TRBV4-1 to TRBJ1-4; the match to TRBD1 covers 7 bases. CDR3 length: 17 residues. Per the germline V gene, CDR1 is MGHRA and CDR2 is YSYEKL. The V gene end was trimmed by 0 bases and the J gene end by 8 bases; junction bases not matched to a gene: 12. The CDR3 DNA follows: TGCGCCAGCAGCCAAGATAGAGGAACAGGGGTCATGGAAAAACTGTTTTTT. Protein sequence: CASSQDRGTGVMEKLFF.

A note on this clone: This clone may be a read error of a much larger clone one base away. The sample carries other DNA sequences with the same CDR3. The chain links TRBV5-1 to TRBJ2-7, with D maybe TRBD1 (5 bases). Germline CDR1 SGHRS, CDR2 YFSETQ. V lost 0 bases and J 2 bases, leaving 6 bases between the germline ends. The CDR3 length is 13 residues. In DNA, the CDR3 is TGCGCCAGCAGCTTGGACAGGACCTACGAGCAGTACTTC. Translating gives CASSLDRTYEQYF. The entire variable domain, with the rest obtained from reference TRBV5-1 and TRBJ2-7, is as follows: KAGVTQTPRYLIKTRGQQVTLSCSPISGHRSVSWYQQTPGQGLQFLFEYFSETQRNKGNFPGRFSGRQFSNSRSEMNVSTLELGDSALYLCASSLDRTYEQYFGPGTRLTVT.

Written as DNA, the CDR3 is TGTGCCAGCAGTCGTACCGGGACAGAAGCTTTCTTT. Residues: CASSRTGTEAFF. The chain is built from TRBV28 and TRBJ1-1; possibly TRBD1 for D (6 bases). From germline, CDR1 is MDHEN and CDR2 SYDVKM. The CDR3 length is 12 residues. V was shortened by 5 bases and J by 8 bases, with 12 bases between the two germline ends.

Only one count was recorded for this clone. V gene TRBV6-5 combines with J gene TRBJ2-7, with unresolved D. Trimming removed 0 bases at V and 3 bases at J, with 15 bases between. Germline-derived CDR1 and CDR2 are MNHEY and SVGAGI. The length of the CDR3 is 16 residues. CDR3 coding DNA: TGTGCCAGCAGTTACTCGAGACCGTATAACGGCTACGAGCAGTACTTC. It codes for CASSYSRPYNGYEQYF.

This clone was picked up a small number of times. The gene calls are TRBV4-1 and TRBJ1-2; TRBD1 agrees at 8 bases. Germline V gene sequence: CDR1 MGHRA, CDR2 YSYEKL. The junction had 8 bases not matched to a gene; V was cut back by 4 bases and J by 4 bases. This CDR3 is built from 15 residues. Here the CDR3 DNA reads TGCGCCAGCAGCCTTTCGACAGGGGAGACCTATGGCTACACCTTC. Translating gives CASSLSTGETYGYTF.

This clone was recorded many times. The CDR3 bases are TGTGCCAGTAGTGGACGGACCGGGTGGGATAATTCACCCCTCCACTTT. This encodes CASSGRTGWDNSPLHF. The chain uses TRBV19 and TRBJ1-6; D remains ambiguous. Germline V lookup: CDR1 LNHDA, CDR2 SQIVND (reference sequence). V lost 5 bases and J 5 bases, leaving 16 bases between the germline ends. The CDR3 extends over 16 amino acids.

This clone was counted once. The V gene is TRBV2, the J gene TRBJ2-2, with a tentative D call TRBD2 (5 bases). Trimming pared 8 bases from V and 4 bases from J, leaving 14 bases between. Germline CDR1 reads SNHLY; CDR2 reads FYNNEI. There are 14 residues in the CDR3. CDR3 sequence reads: CASGILGRTGELFF. CDR3 nucleotide sequence: TGTGCCAGCGGGATACTAGGCCGCACCGGGGAGCTGTTTTTT.